A single sample gave rise to the 32 T cell receptor beta chains below, sequenced in a study of T cell repertoires in aging, cancer and after chemotherapy. TRB rearrangements spanning V, D and J were amplified using mixed TRB-A/B primers. Via MiXCR, TCRdb re-called the multiplex PCR reads, giving one row per CDR3 protein. The sample consists of approximately 10,000 distinct CDR3 sequences, around 38% of them appearing once. Peripheral blood genomic DNA, not sorted cells or RNA, was the template. Sequences were obtained from blood. The source of these receptors is a human donor in good health.

This clonotype was detected only a few times. The chain joins TRBV6-5 to TRBJ2-7, with D perhaps TRBD1 or TRBD2 (5 bases each). The germline gives CDR1 MNHEY, CDR2 SVGAGI. V was cut by 8 bases and J by 2 bases, with 13 bases left in between. The CDR3 sequence is 13 residues long. CDR3 DNA sequence: TGTGCCAGCGGGGGACCCGAGGCCTACGAGCAGTACGTC. Translated, it gives CASGGPEAYEQYV.

The V gene is TRBV7-9, the J gene TRBJ2-5, with 13 positions matching TRBD2. V lost 6 bases, J lost 5 bases, and 15 bases stayed unmatched. The CDR3 covers 18 residues. CDR1 and CDR2 from the germline V gene are SEHNR and FQNEAQ (reference sequence). CDR3 sequence (DNA): TGTGCCAGCAGTCCTTTTACTGGACTAGCGGGAGAGGAGGAGACCCAGTACTTC. It yields the protein CASSPFTGLAGEEETQYF.

Note on this clonotype: The junction departs from germline at one end; a sequencing error may be responsible. The chain links TRBV5-1 to TRBJ1-2; D may be TRBD1 (5 bases). The CDR3 loop spans 15 amino acids. Germline V gene sequence: CDR1 SGHRS, CDR2 YFSETQ. The CDR3 loop reads CTSSLGGSYYYGYTF. CDR3 sequence (DNA): TGCACCAGCAGCTTGGGGGGGAGTTATTACTATGGCTACACCTTC. Using reference TRBV5-1 and TRBJ1-2 for the parts outside the CDR3, the full variable domain is KAGVTQTPRYLIKTRGQQVTLSCSPISGHRSVSWYQQTPGQGLQFLFEYFSETQRNKGNFPGRFSGRQFSNSRSEMNVSTLELGDSALYLCTSSLGGSYYYGYTFGSGTRLTVV.

This clonotype occurred a few times. The V gene is TRBV5-5, the J gene TRBJ2-7; 8 bases align to TRBD2. V lost 1 base and J lost 2; bases outside the gene matches: 2. CDR1 and CDR2 (germline): SGHKS, YYEKEE (reference sequence). The length of the CDR3 is 14 residues. In nucleotides, the CDR3 is TGTGCCAGCAGCTTGTGGGGACTAGCCTACGAGCAGTACTTC. It codes for CASSLWGLAYEQYF.

The chain links TRBV19 to TRBJ1-2; D remains ambiguous. The CDR3 loop spans 15 amino acids. Looked up from germline, CDR1 is LNHDA and CDR2 is SQIVND (reference sequence). Trimming took off 7 bases at V and 5 bases at J, with 20 bases between the two ends. Here the CDR3 DNA reads TGTGCCAGTACCAACCGCCCCCTAGCTCGTTATGGCTACACCTTC. Amino acid sequence: CASTNRPLARYGYTF. The full variable domain, its missing parts supplied by reference TRBV19 and TRBJ1-2, is DGGITQSPKYLFRKEGQNVTLSCEQNLNHDAMYWYRQDPGQGLRLIYYSQIVNDFQKGDIAEGYSVSREKKESFPLTVTSAQKNPTAFYLCASTNRPLARYGYTFGSGTRLTVV.

The rearrangement links TRBV29-1 to TRBJ2-3; D is unresolved. V was trimmed by 5 bases and J by 2 bases, leaving 8 bases between them. Germline V lookup: CDR1 SQVTM, CDR2 ANQGSEA. CDR3 length: 12 residues. CDR3 sequence (DNA): TGCAGCGTTCGTCCGAACACAGATACGCAGTATTTT. Amino acids: CSVRPNTDTQYF.

The CDR3 DNA is TGCAGTGCTCGGGGACAGGGAGACCCCTACGAGCAGTACTTC. As protein: CSARGQGDPYEQYF. The chain uses TRBV20-1 and TRBJ2-7; TRBD1 aligns across 9 bases. V dropped 5 bases and J dropped 2; count of bases not matched to a gene: 7. The CDR3 length is 14 residues. The V gene's germline CDR1 is DFQATT and CDR2 SNEGSKA (reference sequence).

This sequence joins TRBV29-1 and TRBJ2-3, with TRBD1 identical over 9 bases. Germline V gives CDR1 SQVTM, CDR2 ANQGSEA. CDR3 length: 14 amino acids. The ends lost 4 bases at V and 0 bases at J; junction bases unmatched: 2. In nucleotides, the CDR3 is TGCAGCGTTGTCGGGACAGGGAGCACAGATACGCAGTATTTT. As protein: CSVVGTGSTDTQYF.

A few counts support this clonotype. The rearrangement uses TRBV19 and TRBJ1-5; D remains ambiguous. The CDR3 covers 17 residues. The V and J ends lost 1 base and 3 bases respectively, with 16 bases between them. Germline CDR1 is LNHDA and CDR2 is SQIVND (reference sequence). In DNA form, the CDR3 reads TGTGCCAGTAGTATAGCACCCTCCCGATTACCCAATCAGCCCCAGCATTTT. Its translation is CASSIAPSRLPNQPQHF.

This clonotype has just a few counts. This rearrangement joins TRBV15 to TRBJ1-3, with a weak D call TRBD1 (5 bases). CDR3 length equals 15 residues. Germline V gene data show CDR1 as LNHNV and CDR2 as YYDKDF (reference sequence). Trimming took off 5 bases at V and 2 bases at J, with 13 bases between the two ends. The CDR3: CATSPFGTAGNTIYF. The CDR3 DNA is TGTGCCACCAGCCCTTTTGGGACTGCTGGAAACACCATATATTTT.

V gene TRBV30 combines with J gene TRBJ2-5, with 13 bases identical to TRBD2. The germline CDR1 and CDR2 sequences are GTSNPN and SVGIG (reference sequence). The junction had 10 bases not matched to a gene; V was cut back by 5 bases and J by 4 bases. The CDR3 is 16 amino acids. CDR3 in DNA: TGTGCCTGGGTTAGGGGTCGACTAGCGGGGGGAGAGACCCAGTACTTC. Residues: CAWVRGRLAGGETQYF.

This clonotype came up a few times. The V and J genes are TRBV19 and TRBJ2-6; perhaps D is TRBD1 or TRBD2 (5 bases each). Germline CDR1 and CDR2: LNHDA and SQIVND (reference sequence). The V end lost 5 bases, the J end lost 1 base, and 21 bases lay between the germline ends. The CDR3 runs to 19 residues. CDR3 region: CASSRAPGRALSGANVLTF. CDR3 DNA: TGTGCCAGTAGTCGGGCTCCGGGACGGGCCCTTTCTGGGGCCAACGTCCTGACTTTC.

Within the sample, this clonotype is medium-sized. The rearrangement uses TRBV11-2 and TRBJ1-1; 7 nucleotides match TRBD1. CDR3 length: 16 amino acids. Germline CDR1 is SGHAT and CDR2 is FQNNGV. The junction had 9 bases not matched to a gene; V was cut back by 5 bases and J by 0 bases. The CDR3 DNA reads as TGTGCCAGCAGCCCCGTCAAGGGGGCGATGAACACTGAAGCTTTCTTT. Translated: CASSPVKGAMNTEAFF.

This rearrangement joins TRBV5-1 to TRBJ2-7, with D possibly being TRBD1 or TRBD2 (5 bases each). Trimming took 0 bases from V and 5 from J, leaving 12 bases between them. Per germline, CDR1 SGHRS and CDR2 YFSETQ. The CDR3 length is 14 residues. The DNA for the CDR3 is TGCGCCAGCAGCTTGGGGGACGGGTCGCACGAGCAGTACGTC. Encoded protein: CASSLGDGSHEQYV.

The chain combines TRBV27 with TRBJ1-1; D is uncertain. Trimming cost V 6 bases and J 0 bases, with 11 bases left between them. The CDR3 covers 14 residues. Germline V CDR1 and CDR2: MNHEY, SMNVEV (reference sequence). For the CDR3, the DNA is TGTGCCAGCAGCGTTGATGGGTTGAACACTGAAGCTTTCTTT. It encodes CASSVDGLNTEAFF.

The rearrangement joins TRBV20-1 to TRBJ1-5; D unclear. Germline CDR1 is DFQATT and CDR2 is SNEGSKA (reference sequence). V lost 2 bases, J lost 4 bases, and 15 bases lay in between. CDR3 size: 15 residues. CDR3 region: CSARPSGRGNQPQHF. The CDR3 DNA sequence: TGCAGTGCTAGACCCTCTGGCCGCGGGAATCAGCCCCAGCATTTT.

The CDR3 DNA follows: TGTGCCAGCAGGAAACTGAGGGTTGCCAAAAACATTCAGTACTTC. Protein product: CASRKLRVAKNIQYF. The chain recombines TRBV6-4 with TRBJ2-4; D perhaps matches TRBD2 (5 bases). This CDR3 has 15 residues. Germline V lookup: CDR1 MRHNA, CDR2 SNTAGT. Trimming stripped 6 bases from V and 1 base from J, with 13 bases between.

This clonotype was picked up a small number of times. The V and J genes are TRBV7-6 and TRBJ2-3, with D unresolved. CDR1 and CDR2 (germline): SGHVS, FNYEAQ. V was clipped by 11 bases and J by 5 bases, with 11 bases between them. The length of the CDR3 is 11 residues. CDR3 bases: TGTGCCCGTTCTTGCGGAGATACGCAGTATTTT. Protein: CARSCGDTQYF.

The chain employs TRBV5-4 and TRBJ2-7, with 7 positions matching TRBD1. Germline lookup yields CDR1 SGHNT and CDR2 YYREEE (reference sequence). The J segment lost 3 bases and the V segment lost 4 bases, leaving 7 bases of the junction unmatched. This CDR3 has 14 residues. The CDR3 sequence is CASSNSGQNYEQYF. DNA for the CDR3: TGTGCCAGCAGCAATTCGGGACAGAACTACGAGCAGTACTTC.

The rearrangement uses TRBV12-3 or TRBV12-4 and TRBJ2-7; D is perhaps TRBD1 (6 bases). The CDR3 is 13 residues long. Trimming removed 3 bases at V and 3 bases at J, with 9 bases between. Here the CDR3 DNA reads TGTGCCAGCAGTTTGAAAGGGGGCTACGAGCAGTACTTC. Encoded protein: CASSLKGGYEQYF.

This clonotype was counted only a few times. The chain employs TRBV29-1 and TRBJ2-3; 13 bases agree with TRBD2. Looked up from germline, CDR1 is SQVTM and CDR2 is ANQGSEA. CDR3 length equals 15 residues. The V segment lost 6 bases and the J segment 0 bases; nucleotides outside the gene matches: 3. The CDR3 spells CSVRTSGGSTDTQYF. DNA of the CDR3: TGCAGCGTACGGACTAGCGGGGGTAGCACAGATACGCAGTATTTT.

CDR3 DNA: TGTGCCAGTAGTACTTGGACAGGGAAAAGGGACTATGGCTACACCTTC. It yields the protein CASSTWTGKRDYGYTF. The rearrangement links TRBV19 to TRBJ1-2; TRBD1 matches at 8 bases. This CDR3 has 16 amino acids. V trimming: 4 bases; J trimming: 3 bases; junction bases outside the gene matches: 10. The germline V gene has CDR1 LNHDA and CDR2 SQIVND (reference sequence).

This clonotype came up a few times. The DNA of the CDR3 is TGCAGTGCCACAAATAGCAATCAGCCCCAGCATTTT. Protein sequence: CSATNSNQPQHF. V and J are TRBV20-1 and TRBJ1-5; D is undetermined. CDR3 size: 12 residues. The germline V and J ends were trimmed by 6 bases and 0 bases, with 6 bases remaining between them. Germline CDR1 reads DFQATT; CDR2 reads SNEGSKA (reference sequence).

J is TRBJ2-3 and V is TRBV20-1; 8 bases are shared with TRBD2. The CDR3 is 16 amino acids. Germline V CDR1 and CDR2: DFQATT, SNEGSKA (reference sequence). The V segment lost 6 bases and the J segment 2 bases; nucleotides outside the gene matches: 13. The CDR3 nucleotides read TGCAGTGCAGAGCGACTAGCGTGGGGGCTCACAGATACGCAGTATTTT. Its protein product is CSAERLAWGLTDTQYF.

The V gene is TRBV4-1, the J gene TRBJ1-2; tentatively, D is TRBD1 (5 bases). Trimming shortened V by 0 bases and J by 4 bases, and 33 bases separated the two germline ends. The CDR3 extends over 22 amino acids. Germline CDR1 MGHRA, CDR2 YSYEKL. CDR3 protein: CASSQDPSGSTLTSIGGYGYTF. The CDR3, as DNA: TGCGCCAGCAGCCAAGATCCCTCCGGGAGCACACTCACATCCATCGGGGGCTATGGCTACACCTTC.

This clonotype was recorded a few times. The CDR3 DNA reads as TGTGCCAGTACCCACTCGGGGGCTAACTATGGCTACACCTTC. As protein: CASTHSGANYGYTF. The chain is built from TRBV19 and TRBJ1-2, with a possible D match to TRBD1 (5 bases). Trimming pared 7 bases from V and 0 bases from J, leaving 12 bases between. There are 14 residues in the CDR3. The germline gives CDR1 LNHDA, CDR2 SQIVND (reference sequence).

The J gene is TRBJ1-5, the V gene TRBV10-1; D may be TRBD1 (6 bases). V lost 3 bases and J lost 0, with 18 bases in between. Germline values: CDR1 WNHNN, CDR2 SYGVQD (reference sequence). This CDR3 has 18 residues. For the CDR3, the DNA is TGCGCCAGCAGTGATTGTGTCTGGGAGGGGGATAGCAATCAGCCCCAGCATTTT. Encoded protein: CASSDCVWEGDSNQPQHF.

V usage is TRBV6-5 and J usage is TRBJ1-6, with D unresolved. This CDR3 region has 19 residues. V was trimmed by 3 bases and J by 7 bases, leaving 25 bases between them. Germline CDR1 is MNHEY and CDR2 is SVGAGI. Here the CDR3 reads CASSYVQWNRGSANSPLHF. The CDR3 DNA follows: TGTGCCAGCAGTTATGTTCAATGGAACCGGGGATCGGCCAATTCACCCCTCCACTTT.

CDR3 DNA sequence: TGTGCCAGCAGCCCGGACAGGCTTAACACCGGGGAGCTGTTTTTT. This codes for CASSPDRLNTGELFF. The V gene is TRBV12-3 or TRBV12-4, the J gene TRBJ2-2, with 7 bases that match TRBD1. Trimming removed 6 bases from V and 2 bases from J; junction bases left unmatched: 6. The CDR3 is 15 amino acids.

Judged by abundance, this clonotype is medium-sized (0.01 to 0.1%). The chain joins TRBV19 to TRBJ1-2; a weak D match, TRBD1 (5 bases). The ends were cut back, 4 bases at V and 2 bases at J, with 14 bases in the middle. Germline V gene lookup returns CDR1 LNHDA and CDR2 SQIVND (reference sequence). This CDR3 comprises 15 residues. The CDR3 loop reads CASSTAGWDNYGYTF. CDR3 coding DNA: TGTGCCAGTAGTACGGCAGGGTGGGACAACTATGGCTACACCTTC.

In its sample, this clonotype was seen a few times. The chain links TRBV12-3 or TRBV12-4 to TRBJ1-1, with D perhaps matching TRBD1 (5 bases). Trimming left V 6 bases short and J 1 base short, with 9 bases between. The CDR3 loop spans 13 amino acids. The CDR3 DNA reads TGTGCCAGCAGAGCCGGGGGGAACACTGAAGCTTTCTTT. Translation: CASRAGGNTEAFF.

The rearrangement uses TRBV7-9 and TRBJ2-3, with 12 bases aligning to TRBD1. Germline lookup yields CDR1 SEHNR and CDR2 FQNEAQ (reference sequence). The J segment lost 7 bases and the V segment lost 5 bases, leaving 7 bases of the junction unmatched. The CDR3 consists of 15 residues. CDR3 sequence: CASSQPGQGANTQYF. For the CDR3, the DNA is TGTGCCAGCAGCCAGCCGGGACAGGGGGCTAATACGCAGTATTTT.